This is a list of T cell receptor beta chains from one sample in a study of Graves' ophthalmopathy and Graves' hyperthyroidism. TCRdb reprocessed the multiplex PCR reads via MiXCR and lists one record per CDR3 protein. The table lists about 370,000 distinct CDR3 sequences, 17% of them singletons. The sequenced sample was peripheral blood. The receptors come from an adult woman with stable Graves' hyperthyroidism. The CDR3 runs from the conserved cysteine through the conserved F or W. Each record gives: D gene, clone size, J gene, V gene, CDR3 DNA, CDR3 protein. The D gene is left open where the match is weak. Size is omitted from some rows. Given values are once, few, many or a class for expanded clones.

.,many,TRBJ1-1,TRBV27,TGTGCCAGCAGTTTCCGAGCGGATTCTGAAGCTTTCTTT,CASSFRADSEAFF
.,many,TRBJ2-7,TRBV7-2,TGTGCCAGCAGCTTACAGGGTATTGGTCCCTACGAGCAGTACTTC,CASSLQGIGPYEQYF
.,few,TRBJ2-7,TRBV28,TGTGCCAGCACCAGACTGGGGTCTGTGGACGAGCAGTACTTC,CASTRLGSVDEQYF
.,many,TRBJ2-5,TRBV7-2,TGTGCCAGCAGCTTAGACTACCAAGAGACCCAGTACTTC,CASSLDYQETQYF
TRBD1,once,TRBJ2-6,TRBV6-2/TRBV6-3,TGTGCCAGCAGTTACTCGAAGAACAGGGGTACTGGGGCCAACGTCCTGACTTTC,CASSYSKNRGTGANVLTF
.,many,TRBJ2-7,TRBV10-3,TGTGCCATCAGTGAGTCGGGCCAGGGGGGCGAGCAGTACTTC,CAISESGQGGEQYF
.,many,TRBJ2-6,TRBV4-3,TGCGCCAGCAGCCAAAGACCGGGACAATCCTCTGGGGCCAACGTCCTGACTTTC,CASSQRPGQSSGANVLTF
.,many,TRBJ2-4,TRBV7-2,TGTGCCAGCAGCCCCCCCACGAAAAACATTCAGTACTTC,CASSPPTKNIQYF
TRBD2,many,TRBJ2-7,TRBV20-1,TGCAGTGCTAGACTCCTAGCGGGAGGGAAGTACGAGCAGTACTTC,CSARLLAGGKYEQYF
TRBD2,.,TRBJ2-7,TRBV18,TGTGCCAGCTCACCCACTAGCGGGAGTTTGCCGAGGGAGCAGTACTTC,CASSPTSGSLPREQYF
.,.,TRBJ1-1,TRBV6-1,TGTGCCAGCAGTCCAGGGTACGGAGCGGCTAACTCTGAAGCTTTCTTT,CASSPGYGAANSEAFF
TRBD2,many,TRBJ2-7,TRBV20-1,TGCAGTGCAGCGGGGGTCGGACTAGCGGGAGTCCACCCTCCCTACGAGCAGTACTTC,CSAAGVGLAGVHPPYEQYF
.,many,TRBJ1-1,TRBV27,TGTGCCAGCAGAGACATTGGCGGGAACACTGAAGCTTTCTTT,CASRDIGGNTEAFF
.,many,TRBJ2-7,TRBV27,TGTGCCAGCAGTCCTTCCACCTACGAGCAGTACTTC,CASSPSTYEQYF
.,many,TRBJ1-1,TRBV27,TGTGCCAGCGAGTCTTTGACAAACATGAACACTGAAGCTTTCTTT,CASESLTNMNTEAFF
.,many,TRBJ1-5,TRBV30,TGTGCCTGGAGTGTTTCGTTGGGAAATCAGCCCCAGCATTTT,CAWSVSLGNQPQHF
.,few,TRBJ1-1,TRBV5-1,TGCGCCAGCAGCTTCCGGGACGGCCGTGAAGCTTTCTTT,CASSFRDGREAFF
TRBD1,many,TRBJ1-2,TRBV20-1,TGCAGTGCACCCCAGGGGGCGCGACTCTACACCTTC,CSAPQGARLYTF
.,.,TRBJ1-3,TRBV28,TGTGCCAGCAGTTTATGGTCAACGAATGCAAAAACTGGAAACACCATATATTTT,CASSLWSTNAKTGNTIYF
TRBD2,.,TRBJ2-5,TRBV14,TGTGCCAGCAGCCAAGGGAAGTACTTCCAGCTAGCGGATCAAGAGACCCAGTACTTC,CASSQGKYFQLADQETQYF
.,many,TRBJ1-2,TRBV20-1,TGCAGTGCTAGAACCCCAGGGTATGGCTACACCTTC,CSARTPGYGYTF
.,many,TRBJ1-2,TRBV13,TGTGCCAGCAGCCCCGACACCCGGGAGTATGGCTACACCTTC,CASSPDTREYGYTF
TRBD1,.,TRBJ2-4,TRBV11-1,TGTGCCAGCAACACCTTTAGCGGGACAGGGGGTCCACAGCCGGAAAACATTCAGTACTTC,CASNTFSGTGGPQPENIQYF
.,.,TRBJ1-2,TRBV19,TGTGCCAGTAGTTTCCCGACCTCTCTTTTTAACTATGGCTACACCTTC,CASSFPTSLFNYGYTF
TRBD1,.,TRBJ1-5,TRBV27,TGTGCCAGCAGTCGGGACAGGGCGGCTCAGCCCCAGCATTTT,CASSRDRAAQPQHF
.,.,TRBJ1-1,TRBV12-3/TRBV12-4,TGTGCCAGCAGTTTAGGGGGTTCTTCCAGGTACACTGAAGCTTTCTTT,CASSLGGSSRYTEAFF
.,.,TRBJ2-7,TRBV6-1,TGTGCCAGCAGTGAAAGAAGCGGAATTACCTACGAGCAGTACTTC,CASSERSGITYEQYF
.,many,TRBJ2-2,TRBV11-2,TGTGCCAGCAGCTTAGAACCCCTTTGGGGGAGCTACACCGGGGAGCTGTTTTTT,CASSLEPLWGSYTGELFF
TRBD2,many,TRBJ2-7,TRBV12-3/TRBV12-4,TGTGCCAGCAGTTCCGGGACTAGCGGGCTTCGGTCCTACGAGCAGTACTTC,CASSSGTSGLRSYEQYF
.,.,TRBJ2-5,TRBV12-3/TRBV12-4,TGCGCCAGCAGCCAAGTTCTCTACCAAGAGACCCAGTACTTC,CASSQVLYQETQYF
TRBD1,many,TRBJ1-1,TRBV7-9,TGTGCCAGCCGCCTGACAGGGCGTTACACTGAAGCTTTCTTT,CASRLTGRYTEAFF
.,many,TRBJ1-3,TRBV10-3,TGTGCCATCAGTGACCCTATGGGGGCTGGAAACACCATATATTTT,CAISDPMGAGNTIYF
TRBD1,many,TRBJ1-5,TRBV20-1,TGCAGTGCTAGAGGCAACAGGGGCCAGCCCCAGCATTTT,CSARGNRGQPQHF
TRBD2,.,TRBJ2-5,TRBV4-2,TGTGCCAGCAGCCAGGAACTAGCGAAAGAGTCCCAGTACTTC,CASSQELAKESQYF
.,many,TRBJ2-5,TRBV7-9,TGTGCCAGCAGCTCCATTCGGGAGACCCAGTACTTC,CASSSIRETQYF
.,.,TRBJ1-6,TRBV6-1,TGTGCCAGCAGTGAATCCTTTAATCCACCTCTCCACTTT,CASSESFNPPLHF
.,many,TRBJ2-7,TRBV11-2,TGTGCCAGCAGCCCGTCGTCACTCTCCGAGCAGTACTTC,CASSPSSLSEQYF
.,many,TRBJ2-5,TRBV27,TGTGCCAGCAGTTTATACGGGGGCCGAAGACAAGAGACCCAGTACTTC,CASSLYGGRRQETQYF